At least ten counts were recorded for the clone carrying this T cell receptor beta chain. From germline, CDR1 is SGHRS and CDR2 YFSETQ. The CDR3 consists of 14 residues. Trimming cost V 7 bases and J 4 bases; bases outside gene matches: 6. This sample is part of a study of regulatory T cells in long-lasting Graves disease. Arm-PCR with iRepertoire HTBI primers amplified the CDR3 regions for these TCR beta libraries. TCRdb used MiXCR to reprocess the multiplex PCR reads, holding one entry per CDR3 protein. The repertoire consists of about 470,000 distinct CDR3 sequences, with about 20% occurring once and the leading ten covering approximately 8%. Time point denoted: persistent/refractory GD, antithyroid drugs over 5 years with positive TRAb. There was RNA extracted from PBMCs, and the TCR library was made from it.

This TCR was recovered from a female donor with Graves disease. The sequencing used peripheral blood mononuclear cells (PBMCs), collected when the disease was refractory, from a patient treated with antithyroid drugs. V usage is TRBV5-1 and J usage is TRBJ1-4; 8 bases match TRBD1. Here the CDR3 DNA reads TGCGCCAGCGGACCAACAGGGGGTAATGAAAAACTGTTTTTT. Encoded protein: CASGPTGGNEKLFF. The full variable domain, rest sourced from reference TRBV5-1 and TRBJ1-4, is KAGVTQTPRYLIKTRGQQVTLSCSPISGHRSVSWYQQTPGQGLQFLFEYFSETQRNKGNFPGRFSGRQFSNSRSEMNVSTLELGDSALYLCASGPTGGNEKLFFGSGTQLSVL.